The 3 T cell receptor beta chains reported below all come from one sample, sequenced in a study of control samples from healthy donors and cancer patients. Here immunoSEQ multiplex PCR was the method, and the copy in TCRdb shows in-frame clones only, minus some. The table has about 120,000 clones, around 92% seen once. The specimen was PBMCs. These receptors were collected from a man older than 75 with head and neck cancer.

The CDR3 DNA sequence: TGTGCCAGCAGCACTTGGGGTTCCGAAGCTTTCTTT. It translates to CASSTWGSEAFF. This sequence joins TRBV6-6 and TRBJ1-1; D not resolved. Germline-derived CDR1 and CDR2 are MNHNY and SVGAGI (reference sequence). The CDR3 spans 12 residues. V lost 6 bases, J lost 8 bases, and 13 bases lay in between.

The chain has TRBV10-3 and TRBJ2-1; D perhaps matches TRBD1 (5 bases). The CDR3 extends over 13 amino acids. CDR1 is ENHRY, CDR2 SYGVKD, per germline. Trimming removed 6 bases at V and 4 bases at J, with 10 bases between. The CDR3 sequence is CAISADSYNEQFF. CDR3 in DNA: TGTGCCATCAGCGCTGACAGTTACAATGAGCAGTTCTTC.

This sequence joins TRBV5-8 and TRBJ2-7; 7 bases match TRBD2. Looked up from germline, CDR1 is SGHTS and CDR2 is YDEGEE. The CDR3 is made up of 14 amino acids. V lost 2 bases and J lost 7; bases outside the gene matches: 9. The chain's CDR3 is CASSFRPREGEQYF. The DNA of the CDR3 is TGTGCCAGCAGCTTCCGTCCCAGGGAGGGAGAGCAGTACTTC.